This entry describes one T cell receptor (beta chain). Its target antigen remains unknown. Within one base of it there is no much larger clone, and no base qualities were kept. Receptor amplification or capture employed 5' RACE. TCRdb shows the sequencer as Illumina HiSeq 2500. A second about 7 to 11 cycle PCR used a sample-barcoded 5' primer and a J-beta primer mix. A unique molecular identifier was introduced onto each TCR beta cDNA molecule by a template-switch 5' adaptor carrying 12 random nucleotides. At least 3 million CDR3-containing paired-end reads were obtained from each sample. The Mint cDNA synthesis kit, primed by a TRBC-specific oligonucleotide, was used to synthesize first-strand cDNA from all RNA. After uracil-DNA glycosylase treatment, a first 18-cycle PCR used universal primers M1SS and BC2_uni_R on all cDNA. The authors' pipeline ran thus. Each sample was normalized by randomly selecting 1 million high-quality reads, each carrying a distinct molecular identifier. Instead of being binned into consensus sequences, reads with shared molecular identifiers were discarded. MiTCR, run with a Q25 quality threshold and the strictest error-elimination algorithm, handled CDR3 identification, clonotype clustering and error correction. A nonparametric unseen species model using Euler transformation provided a lower-bound estimate of total TCR beta diversity. TCRdb trimmed the raw reads at Q25, called clones with MiXCR and kept productive beta chains. Under each unique CDR3 protein, matching rows form one entry showing the most common genes and DNA. These V and J calls derive from TCRdb rather than the authors' analysis. This sample gives around 1,000,000 distinct CDR3 sequences in total; 20% to 25% of them show up just once. Clones ranked in the top ten supply approximately 0.75% of the sample.

Via the germline V gene (reference sequence), CDR1 is DFQATT and CDR2 SNEGSKA. V is cut back by 5 bases and J by 5 bases, with 13 bases in the junction unmatched. Including the terminal cysteine and phenylalanine, the CDR3 comprises 15 residues. Just CDR3 DNA is preserved here, 45 bases in frame from base 1. These data originate in a study of blood T cells in healthy people across ages (dated by TCRdb to the mid-2010s). About the full investigation: Template switching captured roughly one uniquely barcoded TCR beta cDNA molecule per two T cells in model experiments. For two donors (one aged 18 to 29 and one aged 80 or older), the study analyzed two additional independent replicas of 1 million unique cDNA reads from the same blood draw. Using deep sequencing normalized with unique cDNA molecular identifiers, the study measured how TCR beta repertoire diversity changes with age. Four age groups were formed from the donors: young (average about 15 years), middle-aged (approximately 40), aged (roughly 56) and long-lived (less than 85). General study outcomes and caveats: Observed TCR beta diversity per million T cells fell roughly linearly with age, and a significant reduction was already apparent by age roughly 40. The percentage of naive T cells measured by flow cytometry correlated strongly with observed TCR beta diversity. Bulk unsorted PBMC profiling prevented conclusive comparison of naive and antigen-experienced compartments. Estimates of total diversity based on one million sequenced T cells were considered lower bounds and underestimates. Because donor CMV infection status was unknown, age-related changes in expanded clonotypes were potentially confounded. Compared with the aged group, the long-lived group had more naive CD4+ T cells, fewer expanded clones and increased TCR diversity, suggesting age selection.

Donors were 39 systemically healthy Caucasian individuals from Russia aged roughly 6 to 100 years. Around 10 milliliters of peripheral blood were drawn from each donor into EDTA-treated Vacutainer tubes. PBMCs were isolated by Ficoll-Paque density-gradient centrifugation, with at least 6 million obtained per sample. Total RNA, at least 6 micrograms per sample, was extracted from PBMCs with Trizol reagent. For every donor, an aliquot of PBMCs went through flow cytometry to measure the percentages of naive CD45RAhigh/CD27high T cells. The data were also submitted as part of a second study, on T cells of mothers and their children. The second paper states: Nine systemically healthy Caucasian individuals, comprising three mothers and their six children, were included as donors. cDNA synthesis consumed the entire amount of extracted RNA, loaded at about 1.5 ug RNA in each 15 ul reaction. Sample barcodes and 2-4 random nucleotides were added via the M1S primer in the second PCR. Over 8.5 million TCR beta CDR3 reads were obtained for each mother, and about 3 million reads were obtained for each child. TCR recombination output is similarly shaped by thymic selection in related and unrelated pairs, with a minor effect exerted by inherited differences. Normalized repertoire overlap in related mother-child pairs was always slightly higher than in unrelated mother-child pairs, but the difference was never significant. No persistent microchimeric T cell clones were detected, at a sensitivity of approximately 90 clones per million clonotypes. Deep NGS was used in the study to compare the TCR beta repertoires of mothers and children and to look for features that separate related mother-child pairs from unrelated individuals. Mothers averaged around 40 +/- 4 years of age and children averaged around 10 +/- 4 years. Libraries were sequenced on Illumina HiSeq 2000 with 100+100 nt paired-end reads after adapter ligation with NEBNext reagents. To prevent cross-contamination, the mother and child libraries were prepared one month apart and sequenced in separate runs. For each donor, somewhere between roughly 500,000 and 2,300,000 distinct TCR beta clonotypes were identified. Naive TCR beta clonotypes were estimated from low-frequency clonotypes matched to each donor's FACS-determined naive share, without sorting.

This receptor was identified in a girl aged 2 to 9 in good health. The chain employs TRBV20-1 and TRBJ2-5; TRBD2 agrees with 8 junctional bases. What was sequenced was blood. CDR3 region: CSAPQDSGGDETQYF. At the DNA level, the sequence is TGCAGTGCTCCACAAGACAGCGGGGGAGATGAGACCCAGTACTTC.